The entry below gives a single T cell receptor beta chain sequence along with its context. In Seattle, patients joined the study during active infection and were tracked longitudinally. This entry belongs to a study of blood T cell repertoires in COVID-19. Study details: COVID-19 samples, acute and convalescent, were from the United States, Italy and Spain. PBMCs, B-cell-depleted T cells, or T cells provided the cDNA or gDNA that made up the material.

Authors' processing steps: How many nucleated cells were present was estimated from reference gene primer amplification. TCRdb's table, derived via immunoSEQ multiplex PCR, lists solely in-frame clones and lacks some. For V, J and clone size, that table is used; D and trimming come from the DNA. Among 250,000 to 350,000 clones listed, approximately 84% were seen once. The trim removed 2 bases at V and 2 bases at J, leaving 17 bases unmatched. The CDR3 runs 19 residues. Sequencing was carried out using peripheral blood. The TCR comes from a human donor with COVID-19, enrolled during active disease. The donor label of this sample is uncertain. The V and J genes are TRBV5-3 and TRBJ1-2; TRBD1 aligns across 8 bases. TRBV5-3 is an ORF, with its function uncertain. CDR3 DNA: TGTGCCAGAAGCTTCGGGGACCGAGAGAACAGGGGGAGAAACTATGGCTACACCTTC. Protein: CARSFGDRENRGRNYGYTF.